This entry describes one T cell receptor (beta chain). Its antigen is undetermined. It may be a read error: a sequence one base away is much more abundant. From germline, CDR1 is SGDLS and CDR2 YYNGEE. The ends were cut back, 4 bases at V and 5 bases at J, with 18 bases in the middle. The CDR3 loop spans 16 amino acids. The sample comes from a study of T-cell reconstitution after alpha-beta-depleted transplantation in children. Overall study results and limits: Surviving recipient cells, namely T cells and thymic progenitors, were the source of high day-60 TCRbeta diversity in some patients. Fresh T-cell production supplied most of the T-cell counts and diversity seen one year after transplant. Alpha-beta T cells present about two months after transplant were reported to originate from several hundred expanded graft clones.

Unique molecular identifiers tagged the TCRbeta library. One entry per CDR3 protein, called by TCRdb with MiXCR from the PCR reads. The profile shows 220,000 or so distinct CDR3 sequences, 6.5% to 9% of them singletons. V is TRBV9 and J is TRBJ2-2; no clear D gene. This TCR was sampled from a male patient aged 5 to 17 who had a stem cell transplant for acute lymphoblastic leukemia, so the T cells may come from the graft donor. The source was PBMCs, mostly from graft donor cells, collected 180 days after TCRalphabeta/CD19-depleted stem cell transplant. CDR3 DNA: TGTGCCAGCAGCCCCGCGGCTGGCGCGCATACCGGGGAGCTGTTTTTT. Its translation is CASSPAAGAHTGELFF. The full variable domain, rest sourced from reference TRBV9 and TRBJ2-2, is DSGVTQTPKHLITATGQRVTLRCSPRSGDLSVYWYQQSLDQGLQFLIQYYNGEERAKGNILERFSAQQFPDLHSELNLSSLELGDSALYFCASSPAAGAHTGELFFGEGSRLTVL.